This TCR beta chain was profiled in a study of Ad26.COV2.S vaccination and SARS-CoV-2 variants. TCRdb keeps only in-frame clones here, not all; method: immunoSEQ multiplex PCR. The sample shows hundreds of thousands of clones, 92% of them seen only once. This CDR3 comprises 15 residues. CDR1 is SQVTM, CDR2 ANQGSEA, per germline. Trimming cost V 3 bases and J 2 bases; bases outside gene matches: 8. Sample treatment: about 20 received Ad26.COV2.S at low or high dose, single or two shots; 5 received placebo; per-sample allocation not given. Specimen acquisition occurred on day 63 following the initial vaccine or placebo injection.

The material sequenced was peripheral blood, taken in a trial of Ad26.COV2.S vaccine versus placebo. This rearrangement joins TRBV29-1 to TRBJ2-3; TRBD2 matches 7 bases. The TCR comes from a person aged 18 to 65 who received the Ad26.COV2.S COVID-19 vaccine or a placebo. For the CDR3, the DNA is TGCAGCGTTGATAGTGAGGGACTATACACAGATACGCAGTATTTT. Translation gives CSVDSEGLYTDTQYF.